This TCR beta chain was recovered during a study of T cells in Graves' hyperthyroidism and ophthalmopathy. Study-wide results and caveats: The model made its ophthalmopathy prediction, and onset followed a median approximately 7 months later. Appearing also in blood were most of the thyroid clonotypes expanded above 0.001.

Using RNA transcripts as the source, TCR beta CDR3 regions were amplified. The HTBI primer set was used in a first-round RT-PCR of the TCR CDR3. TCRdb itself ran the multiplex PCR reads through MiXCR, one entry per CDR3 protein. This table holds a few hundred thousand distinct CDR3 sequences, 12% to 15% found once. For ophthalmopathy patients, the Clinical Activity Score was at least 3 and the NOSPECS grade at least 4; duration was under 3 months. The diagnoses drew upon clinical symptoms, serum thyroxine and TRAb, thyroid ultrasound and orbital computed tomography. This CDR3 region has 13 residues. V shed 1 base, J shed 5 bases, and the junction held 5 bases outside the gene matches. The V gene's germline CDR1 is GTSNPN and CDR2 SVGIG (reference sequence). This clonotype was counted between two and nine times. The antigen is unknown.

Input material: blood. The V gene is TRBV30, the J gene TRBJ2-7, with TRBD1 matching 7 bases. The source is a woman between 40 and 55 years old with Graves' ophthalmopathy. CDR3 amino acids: CAWSGDSTNEQYF. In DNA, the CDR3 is TGTGCCTGGAGTGGGGACAGTACGAACGAGCAGTACTTC.